This T cell receptor beta chain was sequenced for a study of control samples from healthy donors and cancer patients. The sample holds a few counts of this clone. Germline V gene lookup returns CDR1 SGHTS and CDR2 YDEGEE. V lost 0 bases and J 0 bases, leaving 12 bases between the germline ends. The CDR3 contains 16 residues. TCRdb's copy holds only in-frame clones and misses some; the assay was immunoSEQ multiplex PCR. The sample has about 170,000 clones, 75% to 95% seen once. The clonotype was recovered from a woman in her 30s in good health. The specimen sequenced was blood. The chain is built from TRBV5-8 and TRBJ2-5, with D possibly TRBD1 on 6 matching bases. The CDR3 spells CASSLDREEYQETQYF. The CDR3 DNA follows: TGTGCCAGCAGCTTGGACAGGGAAGAGTACCAAGAGACCCAGTACTTC.